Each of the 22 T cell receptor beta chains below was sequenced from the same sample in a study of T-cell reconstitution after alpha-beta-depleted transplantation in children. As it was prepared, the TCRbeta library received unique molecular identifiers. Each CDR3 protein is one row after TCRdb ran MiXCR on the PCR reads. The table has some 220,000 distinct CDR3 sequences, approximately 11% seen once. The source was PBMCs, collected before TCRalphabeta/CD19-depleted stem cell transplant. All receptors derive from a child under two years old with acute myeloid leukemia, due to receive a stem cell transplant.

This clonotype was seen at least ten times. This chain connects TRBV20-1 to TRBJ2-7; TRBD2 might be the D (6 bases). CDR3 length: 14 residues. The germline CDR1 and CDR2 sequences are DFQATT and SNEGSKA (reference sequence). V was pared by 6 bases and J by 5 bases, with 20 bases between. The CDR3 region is CSATRLGGVNEQYF. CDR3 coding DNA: TGCAGTGCAACACGTCTGGGGGGAGTAAACGAGCAGTACTTC.

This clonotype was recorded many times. DNA for the CDR3: TGCGCCAGCTTTTGGGCTCCGGTGGGGGAGACCCAGTACTTC. Translating gives CASFWAPVGETQYF. The V call is TRBV5-1, the J call TRBJ2-5; D is unclear. The CDR3 contains 14 residues. V lost 7 bases and J lost 5, with 18 bases in between. The germline CDR1 and CDR2 sequences are SGHRS and YFSETQ.

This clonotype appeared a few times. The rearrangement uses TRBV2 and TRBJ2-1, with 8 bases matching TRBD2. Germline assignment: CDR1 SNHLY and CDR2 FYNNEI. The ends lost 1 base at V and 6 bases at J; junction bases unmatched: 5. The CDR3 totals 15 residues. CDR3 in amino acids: CASSEGAGGSNEQFF. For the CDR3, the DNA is TGTGCCAGCAGTGAAGGTGCGGGGGGATCCAATGAGCAGTTCTTC.

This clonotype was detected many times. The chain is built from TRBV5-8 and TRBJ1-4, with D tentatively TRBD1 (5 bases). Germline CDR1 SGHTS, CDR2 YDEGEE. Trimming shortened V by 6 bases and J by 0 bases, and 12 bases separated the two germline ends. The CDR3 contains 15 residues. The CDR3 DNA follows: TGTGCCAGCAACGCCGGGGGTGCAACTAATGAAAAACTGTTTTTT. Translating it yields CASNAGGATNEKLFF.

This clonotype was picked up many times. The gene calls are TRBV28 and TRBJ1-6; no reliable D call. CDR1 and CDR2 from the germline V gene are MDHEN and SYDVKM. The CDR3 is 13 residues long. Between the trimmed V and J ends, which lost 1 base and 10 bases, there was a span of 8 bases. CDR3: CASSLFKGSPLHF. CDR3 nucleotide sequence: TGTGCCAGCAGTTTATTTAAGGGATCACCCCTCCACTTT.

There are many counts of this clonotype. The DNA for the CDR3 is TGTGCCAGCACCCGCCGACAGGGTGGGGAGACCCAGTACTTC. Amino acids: CASTRRQGGETQYF. The V gene is TRBV28, the J gene TRBJ2-5; TRBD1 aligns across 7 bases. CDR1 and CDR2 (germline): MDHEN, SYDVKM. Unmatched junction bases numbered 10, after V lost 7 bases and J lost 5 bases. The CDR3 length is 14 residues.

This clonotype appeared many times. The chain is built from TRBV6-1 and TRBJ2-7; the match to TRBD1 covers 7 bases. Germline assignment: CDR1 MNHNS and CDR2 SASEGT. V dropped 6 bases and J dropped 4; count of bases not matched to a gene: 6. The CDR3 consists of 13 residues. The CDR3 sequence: CASRRDREYEQYF. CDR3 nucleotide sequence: TGTGCCAGCAGAAGAGACAGGGAGTACGAGCAGTACTTC.

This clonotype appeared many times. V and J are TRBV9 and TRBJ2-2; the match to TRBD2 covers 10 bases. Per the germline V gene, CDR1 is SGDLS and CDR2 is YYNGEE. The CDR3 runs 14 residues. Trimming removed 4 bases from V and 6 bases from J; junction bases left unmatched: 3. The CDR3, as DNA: TGTGCCAGCAGCACAGCGGGAGGGCCCGGGGAGCTGTTTTTT. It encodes CASSTAGGPGELFF.

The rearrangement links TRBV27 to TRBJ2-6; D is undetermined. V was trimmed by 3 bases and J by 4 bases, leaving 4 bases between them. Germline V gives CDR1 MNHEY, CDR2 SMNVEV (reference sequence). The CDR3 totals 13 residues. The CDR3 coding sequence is TGTGCCAGCAGTTTCGCCGGGGCCAACGTCCTGACTTTC. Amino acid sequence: CASSFAGANVLTF. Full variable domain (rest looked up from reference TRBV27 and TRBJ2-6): EAQVTQNPRYLITVTGKKLTVTCSQNMNHEYMSWYRQDPGLGLRQIYYSMNVEVTDKGDVPEGYKVSRKEKRNFPLILESPSPNQTSLYFCASSFAGANVLTFGAGSRLTVL.

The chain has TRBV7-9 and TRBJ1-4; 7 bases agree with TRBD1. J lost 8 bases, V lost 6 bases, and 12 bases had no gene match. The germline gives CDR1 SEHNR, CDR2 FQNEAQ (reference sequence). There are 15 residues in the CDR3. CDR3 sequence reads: CASRPTGPGTEKLFF. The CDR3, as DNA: TGTGCCAGCAGGCCGACAGGGCCGGGGACGGAAAAACTGTTTTTT. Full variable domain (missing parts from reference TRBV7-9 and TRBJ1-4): DTGVSQNPRHKITKRGQNVTFRCDPISEHNRLYWYRQTLGQGPEFLTYFQNEAQLEKSRLLSDRFSAERPKGSFSTLEIQRTEQGDSAMYLCASRPTGPGTEKLFFGSGTQLSVL.

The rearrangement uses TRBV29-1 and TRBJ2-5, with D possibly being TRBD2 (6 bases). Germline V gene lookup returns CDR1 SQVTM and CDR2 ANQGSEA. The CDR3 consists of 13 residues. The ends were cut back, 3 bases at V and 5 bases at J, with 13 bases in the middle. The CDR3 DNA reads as TGCAGCGTTGAGGATGGGGAGGTGGAGACCCAGTACTTC. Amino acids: CSVEDGEVETQYF.

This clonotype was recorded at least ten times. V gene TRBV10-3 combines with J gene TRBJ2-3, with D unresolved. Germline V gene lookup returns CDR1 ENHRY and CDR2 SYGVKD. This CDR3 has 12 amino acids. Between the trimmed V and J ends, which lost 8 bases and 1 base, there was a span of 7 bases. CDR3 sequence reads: CAIGSRTDTQYF. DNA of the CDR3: TGTGCCATCGGTTCTCGCACAGATACGCAGTATTTT.

Written as DNA, the CDR3 is TGCGCCAGCAGTGGGGTAGCGGGAGTTAATGAGCAGTTCTTC. This codes for CASSGVAGVNEQFF. This chain links TRBV10-2 with TRBJ2-1; 9 bases fit TRBD2. Germline V gives CDR1 WSHSY, CDR2 SAAADI. The CDR3 sequence is 14 residues long. Unmatched junction bases numbered 5, after V lost 4 bases and J lost 7 bases.

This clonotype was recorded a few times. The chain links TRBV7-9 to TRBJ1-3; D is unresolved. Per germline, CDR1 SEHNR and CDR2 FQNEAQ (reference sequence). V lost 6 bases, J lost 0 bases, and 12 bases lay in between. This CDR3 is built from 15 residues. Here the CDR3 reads CASRTGSTSGNTIYF. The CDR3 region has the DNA TGTGCCAGCAGAACTGGCAGTACCTCTGGAAACACCATATATTTT.

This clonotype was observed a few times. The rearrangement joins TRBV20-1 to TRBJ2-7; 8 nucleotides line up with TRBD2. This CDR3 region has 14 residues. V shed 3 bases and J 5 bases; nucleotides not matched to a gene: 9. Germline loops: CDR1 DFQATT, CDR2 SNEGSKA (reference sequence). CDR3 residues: CSARLGTRGDEQYF. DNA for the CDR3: TGCAGTGCTAGGCTCGGGACTAGAGGCGACGAGCAGTACTTC.

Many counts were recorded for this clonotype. CDR3 residues: CASSLEGHQETQYF. For the CDR3, the DNA is TGTGCCAGCAGCTTAGAGGGACACCAAGAGACCCAGTACTTC. V gene TRBV7-3 combines with J gene TRBJ2-5; the D gene could be TRBD1 or TRBD2 (5 bases each). Germline V gives CDR1 SGHTA, CDR2 FQGTGA. This CDR3 has 14 residues. Trimming cost V 2 bases and J 0 bases, with 7 bases left between them.

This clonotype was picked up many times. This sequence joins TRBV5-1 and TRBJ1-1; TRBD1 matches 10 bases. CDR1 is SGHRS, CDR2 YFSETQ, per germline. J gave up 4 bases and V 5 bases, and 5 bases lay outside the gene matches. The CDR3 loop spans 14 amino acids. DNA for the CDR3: TGCGCCAGCAGTCCCCGGGACAGGGGCACTGAAGCTTTCTTT. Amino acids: CASSPRDRGTEAFF.

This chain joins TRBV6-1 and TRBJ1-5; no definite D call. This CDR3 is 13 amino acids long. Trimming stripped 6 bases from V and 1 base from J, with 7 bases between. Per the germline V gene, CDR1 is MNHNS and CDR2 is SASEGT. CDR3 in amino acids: CASSHRSNQPQHF. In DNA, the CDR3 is TGTGCCAGCAGCCACCGGAGCAATCAGCCCCAGCATTTT.

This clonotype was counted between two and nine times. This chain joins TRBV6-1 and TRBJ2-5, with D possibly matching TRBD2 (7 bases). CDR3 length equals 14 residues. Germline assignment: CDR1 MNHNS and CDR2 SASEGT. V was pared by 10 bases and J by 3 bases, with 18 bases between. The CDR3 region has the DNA TGTGCCACGGGGGCCGGGACTACCAAAGAGACCCAGTACTTC. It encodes CATGAGTTKETQYF.

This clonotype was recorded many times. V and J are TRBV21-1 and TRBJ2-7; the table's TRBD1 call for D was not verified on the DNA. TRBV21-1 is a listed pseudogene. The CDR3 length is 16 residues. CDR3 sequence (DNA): TGTGCCAGCAGCAAAGAGGGGACAGGGAAGGGCTACGAGCAGTACTTC. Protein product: CASSKEGTGKGYEQYF.

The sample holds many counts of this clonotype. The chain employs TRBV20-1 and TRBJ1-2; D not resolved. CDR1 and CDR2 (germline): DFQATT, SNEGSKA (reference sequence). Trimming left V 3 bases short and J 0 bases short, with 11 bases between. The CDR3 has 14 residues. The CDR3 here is CSARVVATNYGYTF. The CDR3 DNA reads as TGCAGTGCTAGGGTAGTCGCTACTAACTATGGCTACACCTTC.

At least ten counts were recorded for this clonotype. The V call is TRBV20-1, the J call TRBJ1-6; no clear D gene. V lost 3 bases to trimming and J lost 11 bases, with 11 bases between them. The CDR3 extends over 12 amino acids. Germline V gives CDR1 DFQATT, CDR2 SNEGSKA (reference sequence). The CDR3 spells CSASGGRPPLHF. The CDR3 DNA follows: TGCAGTGCTAGTGGAGGGCGTCCACCCCTCCACTTT.